These T cell receptor beta chains were read from a single sample in a study of control samples from healthy donors and cancer patients. The assay was immunoSEQ multiplex PCR, and TCRdb's table has in-frame clones only and misses some. The profile shows 100,000 to 150,000 clones, 75% to 95% of them singletons. Material: blood. Receptor source: a man aged 18 to 35 in good health. The CDR3 runs from the conserved cysteine through the conserved F or W. D genes are given only for firm matches. Size is stated for part of the rows, as once, few or many counts, or as a class when the clone is expanded.

len | j_gene | abundance | v_gene | d_gene | CDR3nt | CDR3aa
14 | TRBJ1-4 | NA | TRBV28 | NA | TGTGCCAGCAGTACGAGGACAGTTAATGAAAAACTGTTTTTT | CASSTRTVNEKLFF
14 | TRBJ1-1 | NA | TRBV30 | NA | TGTGCCTGGAGACCTATGGGGCGTCGGACTGAAGCTTTCTTT | CAWRPMGRRTEAFF
16 | TRBJ1-4 | NA | TRBV3-1/TRBV3-2 | TRBD1 | TGTGCCAGCAGCCAAGGGCTAGACAGGGTCGAGGAAAAACTGTTTTTT | CASSQGLDRVEEKLFF
13 | TRBJ1-2 | few | TRBV28 | TRBD1 | TGTGCCAGCAGTTTAGGGACAGACTATGGCTACACCTTC | CASSLGTDYGYTF
18 | TRBJ2-4 | NA | TRBV3-1/TRBV3-2 | TRBD2 | TGTGCCAGCAGCCGCACTAGCGGGGGGGCCAGTGTAGTCGGCATTCAGTACTTC | CASSRTSGGASVVGIQYF
15 | TRBJ1-6 | NA | TRBV4-1 | TRBD1 | TGCGCCAGCAGCCCAGGAAGGGGGCCAAATTCACCCCTCCACTTT | CASSPGRGPNSPLHF
14 | TRBJ2-2 | few | TRBV7-2 | TRBD1 | TGTGCCAGCAGCACCCAGACAGGGAGTGGGGAGCTGTTTTTT | CASSTQTGSGELFF
14 | TRBJ2-1 | NA | TRBV5-1 | TRBD2 | TGCGCCAGCAGCTTCCGGGAGGGCCTTGGTGAGCAGTTCTTC | CASSFREGLGEQFF
16 | TRBJ1-6 | NA | TRBV25-1 | NA | TGTGCCAGCAGTGAATTCAGGGAGGGGTATAATTCACCCCTCCACTTT | CASSEFREGYNSPLHF
14 | TRBJ1-5 | NA | TRBV27 | NA | TGTGCCAGCAGTTTTACAGGGCTCAATCAGCCCCAGCATTTT | CASSFTGLNQPQHF
15 | TRBJ1-1 | once | TRBV27 | NA | TGTGCCAGCAGTCCACATCAGGGAGGTATCACTGAAGCTTTCTTT | CASSPHQGGITEAFF
17 | TRBJ2-6 | NA | TRBV11-2 | NA | TGTGCCAGCAGCTTAGTTGAGGGTCACTCTGGGGCCAACGTCCTGACTTTC | CASSLVEGHSGANVLTF
18 | TRBJ1-4 | NA | TRBV19 | TRBD1 | TGTGCCAGTAGTATCTCCGGGACAGGGACATCAACTAATGAAAAACTGTTTTTT | CASSISGTGTSTNEKLFF
13 | TRBJ2-1 | NA | TRBV5-1 | NA | TGCGCCAGCAGCTTGGCCGGCTTCAATGAGCAGTTCTTC | CASSLAGFNEQFF
13 | TRBJ1-4 | NA | TRBV5-8 | NA | TGTGCCAACTCCGCAGGCTTGGGTGAAAAACTGTTTTTT | CANSAGLGEKLFF
15 | TRBJ2-1 | NA | TRBV15 | TRBD2 | TGTGCCACCAGCCTCCAGCGGGGGGGCTTCAATGAGCAGTTCTTC | CATSLQRGGFNEQFF
13 | TRBJ1-2 | NA | TRBV27 | NA | TGTGCCAGCAGTTTGGGGTTTCGGTATGGCTACACCTTC | CASSLGFRYGYTF
16 | TRBJ2-3 | once | TRBV7-2 | TRBD2 | TGTGCCAGCAACCTACGGGGGGGCCAACGCACAGATACGCAGTATTTT | CASNLRGGQRTDTQYF
12 | TRBJ1-2 | NA | TRBV30 | NA | TGTGCCTGGAGTGTATCGGGGACTCGCTACACCTTC | CAWSVSGTRYTF
11 | TRBJ2-1 | NA | TRBV20-1 | NA | TGCAGTGCTAGGCCCGGCAATGAGCAGTTCTTC | CSARPGNEQFF
13 | TRBJ2-3 | once | TRBV29-1 | NA | TGCAGCGTTGCCTCTAGCGCTACAGATACGCAGTATTTT | CSVASSATDTQYF
13 | TRBJ2-3 | NA | TRBV30 | NA | TGTGCCTGGAGTGCCCCGTTGGGAGATACGCAGTATTTT | CAWSAPLGDTQYF
13 | TRBJ1-4 | once | TRBV30 | NA | TGTGCCTGGAGTGATGTTGGCGGTGAAAAACTGTTTTTT | CAWSDVGGEKLFF
15 | TRBJ1-5 | NA | TRBV5-1 | NA | TGCGCCAGCAGCTTGGCGGAGGCGGGTAATCAGCCCCAGCATTTT | CASSLAEAGNQPQHF
11 | TRBJ1-2 | NA | TRBV29-1 | NA | TGCAGCGTTGAAGATAGGTATGGCTACACCTTC | CSVEDRYGYTF
14 | TRBJ1-2 | NA | TRBV25-1 | NA | TGTGCCAGCAGTGAATGGGCAGCCTCAGATGGCTACACCTTC | CASSEWAASDGYTF
12 | TRBJ2-2 | NA | TRBV3-1/TRBV3-2 | NA | TGTGCCAGCAGCCAAATTTCGGGGGAGCTGTTTTTT | CASSQISGELFF
13 | TRBJ1-2 | NA | TRBV29-1 | NA | TGCAGCGTACACGACACCCCTGGCTATGGCTACACCTTC | CSVHDTPGYGYTF